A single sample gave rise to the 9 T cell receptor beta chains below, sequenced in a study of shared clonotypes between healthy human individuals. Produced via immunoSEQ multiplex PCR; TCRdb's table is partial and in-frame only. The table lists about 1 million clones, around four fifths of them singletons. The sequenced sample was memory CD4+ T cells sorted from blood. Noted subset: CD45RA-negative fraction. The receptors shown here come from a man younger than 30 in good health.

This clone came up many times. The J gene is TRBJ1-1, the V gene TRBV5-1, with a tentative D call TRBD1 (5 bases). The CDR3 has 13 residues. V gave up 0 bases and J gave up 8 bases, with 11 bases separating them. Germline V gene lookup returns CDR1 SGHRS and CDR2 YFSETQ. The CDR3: CASSLGAGREAFF. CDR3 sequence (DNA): TGCGCCAGCAGCTTGGGGGCAGGGAGAGAAGCTTTCTTT. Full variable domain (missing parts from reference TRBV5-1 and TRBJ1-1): KAGVTQTPRYLIKTRGQQVTLSCSPISGHRSVSWYQQTPGQGLQFLFEYFSETQRNKGNFPGRFSGRQFSNSRSEMNVSTLELGDSALYLCASSLGAGREAFFGQGTRLTVV.

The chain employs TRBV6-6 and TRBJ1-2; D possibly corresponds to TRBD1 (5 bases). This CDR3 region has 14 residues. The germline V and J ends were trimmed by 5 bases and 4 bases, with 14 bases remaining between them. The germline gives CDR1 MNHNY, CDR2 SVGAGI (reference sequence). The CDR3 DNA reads TGTGCCAGCAGTGGTTTCGGGGGGTCCTATGGCTACACCTTC. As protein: CASSGFGGSYGYTF.

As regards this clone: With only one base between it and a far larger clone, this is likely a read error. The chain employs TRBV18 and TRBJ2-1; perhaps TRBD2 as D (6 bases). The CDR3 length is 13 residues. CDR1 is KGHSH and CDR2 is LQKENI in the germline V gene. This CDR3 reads CASTPPTRAGQFF. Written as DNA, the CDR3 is TGTGCCAGCACACCACCTACTCGAGCGGGGCAGTTCTTC.

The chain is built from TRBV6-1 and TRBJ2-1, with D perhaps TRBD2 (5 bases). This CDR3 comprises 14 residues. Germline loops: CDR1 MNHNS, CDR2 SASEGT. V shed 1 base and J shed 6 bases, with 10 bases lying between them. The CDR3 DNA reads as TGTGCCAGCAGTGAAGGGCCTAGCCCCAATGAGCAGTTCTTC. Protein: CASSEGPSPNEQFF.

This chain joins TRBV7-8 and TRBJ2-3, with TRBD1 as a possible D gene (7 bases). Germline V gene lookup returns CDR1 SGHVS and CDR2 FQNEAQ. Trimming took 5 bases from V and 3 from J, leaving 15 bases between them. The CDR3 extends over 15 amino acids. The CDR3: CASSRQGRGTDTQYF. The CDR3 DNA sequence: TGTGCCAGCAGCAGACAGGGCCGGGGGACAGATACGCAGTATTTT.

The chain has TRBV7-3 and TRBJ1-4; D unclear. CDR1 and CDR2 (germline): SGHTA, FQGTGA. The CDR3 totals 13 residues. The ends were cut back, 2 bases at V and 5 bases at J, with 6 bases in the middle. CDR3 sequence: CASSLGPNEKLFF. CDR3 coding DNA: TGTGCCAGCAGCTTAGGCCCCAATGAAAAACTGTTTTTT.

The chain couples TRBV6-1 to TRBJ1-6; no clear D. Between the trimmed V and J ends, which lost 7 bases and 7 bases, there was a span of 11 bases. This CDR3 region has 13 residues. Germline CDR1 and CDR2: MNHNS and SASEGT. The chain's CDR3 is CASIPLGNSPLHF. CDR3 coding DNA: TGTGCCAGCATTCCCCTGGGCAATTCACCCCTCCACTTT.

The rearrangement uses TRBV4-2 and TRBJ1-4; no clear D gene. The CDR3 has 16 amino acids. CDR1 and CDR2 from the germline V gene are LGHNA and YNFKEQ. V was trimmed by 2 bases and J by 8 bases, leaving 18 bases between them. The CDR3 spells CASSQMRSSEAEKLFF. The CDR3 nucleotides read TGTGCCAGCAGCCAAATGAGGTCCTCGGAGGCGGAAAAACTGTTTTTT.

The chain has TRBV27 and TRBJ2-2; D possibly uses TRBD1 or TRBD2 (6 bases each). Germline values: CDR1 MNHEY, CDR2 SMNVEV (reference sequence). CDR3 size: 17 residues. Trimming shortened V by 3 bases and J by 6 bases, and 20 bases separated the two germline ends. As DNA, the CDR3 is TGTGCCAGCAGTTTTAACGGGGGCCCCATAAGGGCCGGGGAGCTGTTTTTT. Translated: CASSFNGGPIRAGELFF.